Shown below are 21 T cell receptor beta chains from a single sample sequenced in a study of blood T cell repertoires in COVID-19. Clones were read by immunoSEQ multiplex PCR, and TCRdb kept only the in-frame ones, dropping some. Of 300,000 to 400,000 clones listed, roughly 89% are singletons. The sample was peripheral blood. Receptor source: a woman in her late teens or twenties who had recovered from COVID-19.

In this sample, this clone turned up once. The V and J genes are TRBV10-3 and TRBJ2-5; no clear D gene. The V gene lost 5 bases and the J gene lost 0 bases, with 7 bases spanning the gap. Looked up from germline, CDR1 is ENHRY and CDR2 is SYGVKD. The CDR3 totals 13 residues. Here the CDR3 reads CAISTHNQETQYF. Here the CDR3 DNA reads TGTGCCATCAGTACCCACAACCAAGAGACCCAGTACTTC.

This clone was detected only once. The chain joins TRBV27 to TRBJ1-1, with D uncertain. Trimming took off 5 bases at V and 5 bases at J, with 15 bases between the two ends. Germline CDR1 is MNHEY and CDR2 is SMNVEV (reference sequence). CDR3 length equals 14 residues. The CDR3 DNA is TGTGCCAGCAGTAGGGCCAGCGCGGGGACTGAAGCTTTCTTT. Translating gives CASSRASAGTEAFF.

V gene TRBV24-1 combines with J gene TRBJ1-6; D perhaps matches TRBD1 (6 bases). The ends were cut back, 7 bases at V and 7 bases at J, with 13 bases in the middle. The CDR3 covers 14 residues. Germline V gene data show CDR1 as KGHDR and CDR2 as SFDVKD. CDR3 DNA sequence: TGTGCCACCAGAGGGGGGGGCAGAAATTCACCCCTCCACTTT. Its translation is CATRGGGRNSPLHF.

This CDR3 is CASSFYGQTSNQPQHF. The CDR3 nucleotides are TGTGCCAGCAGCTTTTATGGACAAACTAGCAATCAGCCCCAGCATTTT. This chain links TRBV5-6 with TRBJ1-5; TRBD1 is a possible D gene (5 bases). Trimming pared 2 bases from V and 0 bases from J, leaving 12 bases between. Germline lookup yields CDR1 SGHDT and CDR2 YYEEEE. The CDR3 runs to 16 residues. Full variable domain (remainder filled in from reference TRBV5-6 and TRBJ1-5): DAGVTQSPTHLIKTRGQQVTLRCSPKSGHDTVSWYQQALGQGPQFIFQYYEEEERQRGNFPDRFSGHQFPNYSSELNVNALLLGDSALYLCASSFYGQTSNQPQHFGDGTRLSIL.

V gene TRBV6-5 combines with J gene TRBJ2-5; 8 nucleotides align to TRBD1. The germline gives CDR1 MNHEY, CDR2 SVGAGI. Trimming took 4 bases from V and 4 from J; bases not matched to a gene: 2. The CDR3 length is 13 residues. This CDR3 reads CASSSGQVETQYF. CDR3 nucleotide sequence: TGTGCCAGCAGTTCGGGACAGGTAGAGACCCAGTACTTC.

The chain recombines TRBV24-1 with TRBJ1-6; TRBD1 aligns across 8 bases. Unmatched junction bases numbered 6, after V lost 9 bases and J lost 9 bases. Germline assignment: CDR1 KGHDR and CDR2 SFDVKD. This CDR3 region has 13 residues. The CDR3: CATAQGAGSPLHF. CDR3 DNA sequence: TGTGCCACCGCCCAGGGGGCGGGTTCACCCCTCCACTTT.

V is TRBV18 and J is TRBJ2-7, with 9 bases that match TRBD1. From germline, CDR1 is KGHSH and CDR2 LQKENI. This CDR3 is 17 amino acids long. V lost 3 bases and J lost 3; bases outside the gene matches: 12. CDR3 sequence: CASSPSKGTGRYYEQYV. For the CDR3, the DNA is TGTGCCAGCTCACCCTCCAAAGGGACAGGGAGGTACTACGAGCAGTACGTC.

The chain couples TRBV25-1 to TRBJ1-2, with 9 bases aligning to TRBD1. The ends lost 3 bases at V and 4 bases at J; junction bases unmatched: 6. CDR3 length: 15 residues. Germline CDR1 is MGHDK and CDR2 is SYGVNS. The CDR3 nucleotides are TGTGCCAGCAGTGACCACGGGACAGGGACCTATGGCTACACCTTC. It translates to CASSDHGTGTYGYTF.

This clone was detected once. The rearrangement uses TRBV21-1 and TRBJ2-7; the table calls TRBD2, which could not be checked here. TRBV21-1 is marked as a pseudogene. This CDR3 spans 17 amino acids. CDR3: CASSKFPGLAATYEQYV. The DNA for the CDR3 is TGTGCCAGCAGCAAATTCCCGGGACTAGCGGCGACCTACGAGCAGTACGTC.

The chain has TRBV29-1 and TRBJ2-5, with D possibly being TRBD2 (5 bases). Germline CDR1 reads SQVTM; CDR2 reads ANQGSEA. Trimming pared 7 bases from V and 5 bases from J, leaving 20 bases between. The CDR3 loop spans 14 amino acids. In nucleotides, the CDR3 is TGCAGCGCTGTCCGGGAAGTGTACCGGGAGACCCAGTACTTC. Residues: CSAVREVYRETQYF.

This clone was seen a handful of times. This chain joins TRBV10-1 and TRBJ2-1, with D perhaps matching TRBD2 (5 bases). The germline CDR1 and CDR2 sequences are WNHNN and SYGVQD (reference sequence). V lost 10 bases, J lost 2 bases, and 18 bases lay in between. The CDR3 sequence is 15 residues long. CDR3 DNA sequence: TGCGCCACCTGGTTCTCGGAGGTGGCCTACAATGAGCAGTTCTTC. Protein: CATWFSEVAYNEQFF.

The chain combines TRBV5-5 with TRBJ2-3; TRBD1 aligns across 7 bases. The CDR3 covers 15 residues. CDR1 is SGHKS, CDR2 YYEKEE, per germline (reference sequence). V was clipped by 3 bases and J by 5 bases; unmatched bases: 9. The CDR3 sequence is CASSSKTGFLDTQYF. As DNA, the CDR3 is TGTGCCAGCAGCTCTAAGACAGGGTTTTTAGATACGCAGTATTTT.

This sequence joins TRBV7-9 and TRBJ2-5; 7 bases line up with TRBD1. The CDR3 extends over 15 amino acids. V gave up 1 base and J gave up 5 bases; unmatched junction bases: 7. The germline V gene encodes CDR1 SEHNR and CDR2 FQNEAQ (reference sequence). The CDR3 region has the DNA TGTGCCAGCAGCTTAGGGGACAGTTCGGGGGAGACCCAGTACTTC. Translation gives CASSLGDSSGETQYF.

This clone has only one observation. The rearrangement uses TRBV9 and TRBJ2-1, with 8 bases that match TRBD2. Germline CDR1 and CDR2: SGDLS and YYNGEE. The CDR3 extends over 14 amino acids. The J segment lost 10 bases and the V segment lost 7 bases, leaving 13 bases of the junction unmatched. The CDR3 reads CASSREAGGLEQFF. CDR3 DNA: TGTGCCAGCTCCCGAGAGGCGGGAGGTCTCGAGCAGTTCTTC.

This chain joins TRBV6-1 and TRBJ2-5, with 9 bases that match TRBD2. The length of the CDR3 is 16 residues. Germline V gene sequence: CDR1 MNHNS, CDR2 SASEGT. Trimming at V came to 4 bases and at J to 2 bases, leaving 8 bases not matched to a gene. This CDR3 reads CASSARVAGDQETQYF. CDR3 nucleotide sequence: TGTGCCAGCAGTGCCCGCGTAGCGGGAGATCAAGAGACCCAGTACTTC.

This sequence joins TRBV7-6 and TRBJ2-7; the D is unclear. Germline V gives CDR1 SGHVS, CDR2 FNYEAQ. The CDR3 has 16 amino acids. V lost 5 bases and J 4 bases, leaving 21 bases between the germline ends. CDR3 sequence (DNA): TGTGCCAGCAGCCCCAACCGGCGACACCCCGAATACGAGCAGTACGTC. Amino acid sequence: CASSPNRRHPEYEQYV.

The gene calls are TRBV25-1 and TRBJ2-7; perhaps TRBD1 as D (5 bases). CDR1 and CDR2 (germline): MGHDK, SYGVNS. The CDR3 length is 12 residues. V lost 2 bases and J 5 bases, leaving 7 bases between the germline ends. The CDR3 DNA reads TGTGCCAGCAGTGAACAGGGTAACGAGCAGTACGTC. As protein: CASSEQGNEQYV.

The DNA of the CDR3 is TGCGCCAGCACCCGGACTCCTCCGAACACTGAAGCTTTCTTT. Amino acid sequence: CASTRTPPNTEAFF. V gene TRBV5-1 combines with J gene TRBJ1-1, with unresolved D. V lost 6 bases and J 1 base, leaving 13 bases between the germline ends. The CDR3 covers 14 residues. Germline loops: CDR1 SGHRS, CDR2 YFSETQ. Full variable domain (outside the CDR3, taken from reference TRBV5-1 and TRBJ1-1): KAGVTQTPRYLIKTRGQQVTLSCSPISGHRSVSWYQQTPGQGLQFLFEYFSETQRNKGNFPGRFSGRQFSNSRSEMNVSTLELGDSALYLCASTRTPPNTEAFFGQGTRLTVV.

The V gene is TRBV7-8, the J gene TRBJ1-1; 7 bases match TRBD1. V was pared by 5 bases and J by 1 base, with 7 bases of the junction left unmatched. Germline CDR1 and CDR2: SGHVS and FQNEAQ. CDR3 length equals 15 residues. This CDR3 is CASSNRDRQNTEAFF. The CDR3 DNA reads TGTGCCAGCAGCAACCGGGACAGACAGAACACTGAAGCTTTCTTT. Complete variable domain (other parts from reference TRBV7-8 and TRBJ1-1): GAGVSQSPRYKVAKRGQDVALRCDPISGHVSLFWYQQALGQGPEFLTYFQNEAQLDKSGLPSDRFFAERPEGSVSTLKIQRTQQEDSAVYLCASSNRDRQNTEAFFGQGTRLTVV.

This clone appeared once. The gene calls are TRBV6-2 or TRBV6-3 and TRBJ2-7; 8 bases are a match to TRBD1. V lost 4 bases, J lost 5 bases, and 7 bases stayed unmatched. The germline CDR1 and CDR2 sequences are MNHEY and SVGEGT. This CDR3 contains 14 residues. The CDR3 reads CASSSQDRVHEQYV. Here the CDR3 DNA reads TGTGCCAGCAGTTCCCAGGACAGGGTCCACGAGCAGTACGTC.

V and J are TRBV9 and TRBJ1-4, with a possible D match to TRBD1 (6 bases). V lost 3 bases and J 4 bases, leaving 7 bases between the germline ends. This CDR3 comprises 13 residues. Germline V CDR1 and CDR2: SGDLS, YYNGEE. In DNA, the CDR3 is TGTGCCAGCAGCGGACAGGTTAATGAAAAACTGTTTTTT. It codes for CASSGQVNEKLFF.